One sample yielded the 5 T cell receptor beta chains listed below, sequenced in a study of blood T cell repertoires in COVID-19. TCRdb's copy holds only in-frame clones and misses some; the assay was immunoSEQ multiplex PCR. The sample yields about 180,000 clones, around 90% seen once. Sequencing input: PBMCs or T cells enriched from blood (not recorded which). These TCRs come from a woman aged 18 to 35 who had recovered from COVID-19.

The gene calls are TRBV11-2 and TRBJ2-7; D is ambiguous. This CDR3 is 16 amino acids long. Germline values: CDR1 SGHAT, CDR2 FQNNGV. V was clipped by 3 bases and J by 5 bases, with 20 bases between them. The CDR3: CASSFTVSLRPDEQYF. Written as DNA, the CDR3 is TGTGCCAGCAGCTTTACAGTAAGCCTACGTCCGGACGAGCAGTACTTC.

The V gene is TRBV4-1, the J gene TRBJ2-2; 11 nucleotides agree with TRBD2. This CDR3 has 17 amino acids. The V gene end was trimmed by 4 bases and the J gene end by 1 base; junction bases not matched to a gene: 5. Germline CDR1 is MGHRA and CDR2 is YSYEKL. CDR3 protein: CASSPLTSGKNTGELFF. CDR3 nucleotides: TGCGCCAGCAGCCCCCTGACTAGCGGGAAGAACACCGGGGAGCTGTTTTTT.

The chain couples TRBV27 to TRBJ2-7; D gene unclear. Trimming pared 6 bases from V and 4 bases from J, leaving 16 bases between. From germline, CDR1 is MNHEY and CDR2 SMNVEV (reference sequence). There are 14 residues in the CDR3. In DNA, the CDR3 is TGTGCCAGCAGCCCTGGCCTGATCAAGTACGAGCAGTACTTC. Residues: CASSPGLIKYEQYF.

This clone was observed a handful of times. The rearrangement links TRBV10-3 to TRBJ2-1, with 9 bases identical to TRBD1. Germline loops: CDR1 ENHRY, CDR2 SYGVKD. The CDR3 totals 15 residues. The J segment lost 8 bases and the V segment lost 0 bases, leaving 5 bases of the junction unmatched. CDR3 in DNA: TGTGCCATCAGTGAGTCCGGGACAGGGTTTGATGAGCAGTTCTTC. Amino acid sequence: CAISESGTGFDEQFF.

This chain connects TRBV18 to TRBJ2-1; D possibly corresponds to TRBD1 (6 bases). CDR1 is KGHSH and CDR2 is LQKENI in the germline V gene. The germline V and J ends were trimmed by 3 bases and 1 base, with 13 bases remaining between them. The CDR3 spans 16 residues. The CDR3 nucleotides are TGTGCCAGCTCACCGGGCGACAGGACATCCTACAATGAGCAGTTCTTC. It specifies CASSPGDRTSYNEQFF.